Listed below are T cell receptor beta chains from one sample, sequenced in a study of early T cells in non-severe SARS-CoV-2 infection. TCRdb ran MiXCR on the 5' RACE reads and lists one entry per CDR3 protein. Of around 59,000 distinct CDR3 sequences listed, around 9% are singletons. Input material: whole blood. Receptors originate from an adult who was a healthcare worker with PCR-confirmed SARS-CoV-2 infection or an uninfected control (not recorded which). Each CDR3 is given with its conserved first and last residue. A D gene is named only where the DNA matches it firmly.

j_gene | len | d_gene | v_gene | CDR3aa
TRBJ2-1 | 16 | NA | TRBV27 | CASSSPGTRSYNEQFF
TRBJ1-1 | 14 | NA | TRBV9 | CASSPWTVNTEAFF
TRBJ2-1 | 18 | TRBD2 | TRBV7-2 | CASSLSGLAGGPYNEQFF
TRBJ1-1 | 14 | TRBD1 | TRBV12-5 | CASYRGLVNTEAFF
TRBJ2-1 | 15 | NA | TRBV27 | CASSSQTGFYNEQFF
TRBJ1-2 | 13 | NA | TRBV12-3/TRBV12-4 | CASSLPWGDGYTF
TRBJ2-5 | 13 | NA | TRBV18 | CASSRGAEETQYF
TRBJ2-7 | 11 | NA | TRBV6-5 | CASSYSHEQYF
TRBJ2-7 | 12 | NA | TRBV28 | CASSGGAHEQYF
TRBJ2-1 | 17 | TRBD2 | TRBV7-3 | CASSLTALGLARNEQFF
TRBJ1-2 | 13 | NA | TRBV29-1 | CSALKTENYGYTF
TRBJ2-7 | 13 | NA | TRBV18 | CASSTGHSYEQYF
TRBJ2-7 | 15 | TRBD2 | TRBV2 | CASRYGTSEIHEQYF
TRBJ1-4 | 12 | NA | TRBV12-3/TRBV12-4 | CASSPRGERLFF
TRBJ2-3 | 18 | TRBD2 | TRBV11-2 | CASSRPVSGRALMDTQYF
TRBJ2-1 | 16 | NA | TRBV6-4 | CASSLTSTSSYNEQFF
TRBJ1-2 | 10 | NA | TRBV29-1 | CSVLENGYTF
TRBJ2-7 | 15 | NA | TRBV7-2 | CASSLRAGGMYEQYF
TRBJ2-3 | 13 | NA | TRBV3-1 | CASSQDPPDTQYF
TRBJ2-3 | 15 | NA | TRBV11-2 | CASSLGLGKAVTQYF
TRBJ2-3 | 15 | NA | TRBV6-6 | CASSYAASAADTQYF
TRBJ1-4 | 16 | TRBD1 | TRBV18 | CASSTQTGVSNEKLFF
TRBJ2-5 | 16 | TRBD2 | TRBV12-3/TRBV12-4 | CASSLELAGLIETQYF
TRBJ1-1 | 14 | NA | TRBV18 | CASSPRGRNTEAFF